These T cell receptor beta chains were read from a single sample in a study of shared clonotypes between healthy human individuals. Clones were sequenced by immunoSEQ multiplex PCR, and TCRdb holds only the in-frame ones, with some missing. Among about 470,000 clones listed, roughly 77% were seen once. The specimen sequenced was PBMCs. The receptors were sampled from a woman in her forties in good health. Some clones in this sample may be carry-over from other donors' samples. Each CDR3 is given with its conserved first and last residue. The D gene is left open where the match is weak. Only some rows state a clone size, as once, few, many or a class for expanded clones.

V gene	D gene	J gene	clone size	CDR3 protein	CDR3 DNA
TRBV7-3	TRBD1	TRBJ2-3	NA	CASSSRDRPDTQYF	TGTGCCAGCAGCTCTCGGGACAGACCAGATACGCAGTATTTT
TRBV7-9	NA	TRBJ1-2	NA	CASSPGNYGYTF	TGTGCCAGCAGCCCCGGTAACTATGGCTACACCTTC
TRBV29-1	TRBD2	TRBJ2-3	NA	CSAPPLAGLRADTQYF	TGCAGCGCTCCCCCACTAGCGGGACTTCGGGCAGATACGCAGTATTTT
TRBV5-8	TRBD1	TRBJ2-5	NA	CASSLSGGHETQYF	TGTGCCAGCAGCTTGTCAGGGGGCCATGAGACCCAGTACTTC
TRBV7-9	TRBD2	TRBJ2-5	NA	CASSLPGLAGVSETQYF	TGTGCCAGCAGCTTACCGGGTCTAGCGGGAGTGAGTGAGACCCAGTACTTC
TRBV7-8	TRBD2	TRBJ2-3	NA	CASSPRTSGYTDTQYF	TGTGCCAGCAGCCCAAGGACTAGCGGATACACAGATACGCAGTATTTT
TRBV5-1	NA	TRBJ2-7	NA	CASSLDGGTTYEQYF	TGCGCCAGCAGCTTGGATGGGGGGACCACCTACGAGCAGTACTTC
TRBV7-6	NA	TRBJ2-3	few	CASSLSRKDTQYF	TGTGCCAGCAGCTTGAGTAGAAAGGATACGCAGTATTTT
TRBV6-1	NA	TRBJ1-4	NA	CASSEGLRPSTNEKLFF	TGTGCCAGCAGTGAAGGTCTTCGTCCGTCAACTAATGAAAAACTGTTTTTT
TRBV29-1	TRBD2	TRBJ2-7	NA	CSVGGLAGPSEQYF	TGCAGCGTGGGTGGACTAGCGGGCCCTAGCGAGCAGTACTTC
TRBV5-1	NA	TRBJ2-7	many	CASSLGLPYEQYF	TGCGCCAGCAGCTTGGGGCTCCCCTACGAGCAGTACTTC
TRBV18	NA	TRBJ2-7	NA	CASSPPTRWYEQYF	TGTGCCAGCTCACCCCCCACTAGGTGGTACGAGCAGTACTTC
TRBV7-8	TRBD1	TRBJ2-7	NA	CASSPHFGTGASEQYF	TGTGCCAGCAGCCCCCATTTTGGGACAGGGGCTTCCGAGCAGTACTTC
TRBV6-5	TRBD2	TRBJ2-3	many	CASRWTSGRTDTQYF	TGTGCCAGCAGGTGGACTAGCGGGAGGACAGATACGCAGTATTTT
TRBV4-1	TRBD1	TRBJ1-5	NA	CASSQSRGQGNQPQHF	TGCGCCAGCAGCCAGAGCAGGGGGCAGGGAAATCAGCCCCAGCATTTT
TRBV29-1	TRBD2	TRBJ2-7	NA	CSAGRAGAAYEQYF	TGCAGCGCCGGGAGGGCAGGGGCGGCCTACGAGCAGTACTTC
TRBV9	NA	TRBJ2-3	NA	CASSGLTSTDTQYF	TGTGCCAGCAGCGGACTAACTAGCACAGATACGCAGTATTTT
TRBV6-1	NA	TRBJ1-4	NA	CASSVDRDFATNEKLFF	TGTGCCAGCAGTGTAGACAGAGACTTTGCAACTAATGAAAAACTGTTTTTT
TRBV10-1	NA	TRBJ1-1	NA	CASSPGLNTEAFF	TGCGCCAGCAGCCCGGGACTGAACACTGAAGCTTTCTTT
TRBV7-8	TRBD1	TRBJ2-2	NA	CASSLDRVNTGELFF	TGTGCCAGCAGCTTGGACAGGGTGAACACCGGGGAGCTGTTTTTT
TRBV4-1	TRBD2	TRBJ2-1	NA	CASSHFRLGTRGNEQFF	TGCGCCAGCAGCCACTTCAGGCTGGGGACTAGAGGGAATGAGCAGTTCTTC
TRBV5-8	NA	TRBJ1-3	NA	CASSLGGAGSGNTIYF	TGTGCCAGCAGCTTGGGGGGCGCAGGCTCTGGAAACACCATATATTTT
TRBV2	NA	TRBJ2-7	NA	CASSGDGTREQYF	TGTGCCAGCAGTGGAGACGGGACCAGAGAGCAGTACTTC
TRBV19	TRBD2	TRBJ2-1	NA	CASSIWSSGRGHEQFF	TGTGCCAGTAGTATCTGGTCTAGCGGGAGAGGGCATGAGCAGTTCTTC
TRBV4-3	NA	TRBJ1-2	NA	CASSQDPGTFGYTF	TGCGCCAGCAGCCAAGACCCGGGGACATTTGGCTACACCTTC
TRBV9	NA	TRBJ2-7	NA	CASSRTTDSGEQYF	TGTGCCAGCAGCAGGACGACCGACTCGGGGGAGCAGTACTTC
TRBV5-1	TRBD2	TRBJ2-5	NA	CASSPQPVAGGQETQYF	TGCGCCAGCAGCCCCCAGCCTGTAGCGGGAGGGCAGGAGACCCAGTACTTC
TRBV30	NA	TRBJ1-3	once	CARQTEFGNTIYF	TGTGCCCGACAGACGGAATTCGGAAACACCATATATTTT
TRBV5-6	TRBD2	TRBJ2-1	once	CASSLGLGAGDDNEQFF	TGTGCCAGCAGCTTGGGTCTAGGAGCGGGAGATGACAATGAGCAGTTCTTC